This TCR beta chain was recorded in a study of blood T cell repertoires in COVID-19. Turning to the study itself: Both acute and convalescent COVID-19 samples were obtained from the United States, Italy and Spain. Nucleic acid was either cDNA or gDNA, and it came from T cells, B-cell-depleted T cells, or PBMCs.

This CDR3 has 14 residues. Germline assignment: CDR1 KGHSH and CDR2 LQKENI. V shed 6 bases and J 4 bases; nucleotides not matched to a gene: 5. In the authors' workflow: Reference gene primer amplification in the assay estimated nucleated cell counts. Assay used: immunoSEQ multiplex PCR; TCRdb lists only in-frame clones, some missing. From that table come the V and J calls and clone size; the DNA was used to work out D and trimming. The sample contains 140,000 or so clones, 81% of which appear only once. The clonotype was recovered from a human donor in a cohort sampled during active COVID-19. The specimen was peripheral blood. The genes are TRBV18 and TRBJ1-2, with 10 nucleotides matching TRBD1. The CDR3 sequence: CASSLGQGGYGYTF. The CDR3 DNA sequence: TGTGCCAGCTCCCTCGGACAGGGGGGCTATGGCTACACCTTC.